This passage covers 31 T cell receptor beta chains from one sample sequenced in a study of T cells in Graves' hyperthyroidism and ophthalmopathy. From RNA transcripts, TCR beta CDR3 regions were amplified. HTBI primers were employed in a first-round RT-PCR of the TCR CDR3. TCRdb fed the multiplex PCR reads into MiXCR, producing one record per CDR3 protein. The repertoire holds approximately 520,000 distinct CDR3 sequences, 20% seen once, with about a quarter in the top ten. Sequenced input: blood. The receptors come from a man between 18 and 35 years old with Graves' hyperthyroidism.

The rearrangement joins TRBV24-1 to TRBJ2-2; D ambiguous. Germline lookup yields CDR1 KGHDR and CDR2 SFDVKD. V lost 3 bases to trimming and J lost 0 bases, with 10 bases between them. This CDR3 has 16 residues. Here the CDR3 DNA reads TGTGCCACCAGTGATCCCCGAGTGGCGAACACCGGGGAGCTGTTTTTT. It translates to CATSDPRVANTGELFF.

This clonotype was seen many times. The chain couples TRBV10-3 to TRBJ2-7; no firm D call. V was shortened by 10 bases and J by 0 bases, with 16 bases between the two germline ends. CDR1 is ENHRY, CDR2 SYGVKD, per germline. CDR3 length: 14 residues. CDR3 bases: TGTGCCACCGTCCCAGGACGGAGCTCCTACGAGCAGTACTTC. This encodes CATVPGRSSYEQYF.

This clonotype was observed many times. The chain carries TRBV29-1 and TRBJ1-2, with D tentatively TRBD1 (5 bases). This CDR3 contains 13 residues. V was trimmed by 1 base and J by 4 bases, leaving 10 bases between them. Germline V lookup: CDR1 SQVTM, CDR2 ANQGSEA. CDR3 loop: CSVEVQTAYGYTF. As DNA, the CDR3 is TGCAGCGTTGAAGTCCAGACAGCCTATGGCTACACCTTC.

This clonotype was recorded at least ten times. The chain carries TRBV28 and TRBJ2-2; D is unclear. Germline assignment: CDR1 MDHEN and CDR2 SYDVKM. V was trimmed by 3 bases and J by 5 bases, leaving 13 bases between them. The CDR3 length is 15 residues. The CDR3 sequence is CASSFRNVWTGELFF. The CDR3, as DNA: TGTGCCAGCAGTTTCCGGAATGTATGGACCGGGGAGCTGTTTTTT.

This clonotype was seen ten or more times. The chain is built from TRBV6-1 and TRBJ1-1; D gene ambiguous. Germline CDR1 MNHNS, CDR2 SASEGT. This CDR3 is 11 amino acids long. V was shortened by 7 bases and J by 4 bases, with 7 bases between the two germline ends. The CDR3 coding sequence is TGTGCCAGCAATGAGTTCACTGAAGCTTTCTTT. It encodes CASNEFTEAFF.

This clonotype appeared many times. The rearrangement links TRBV7-8 to TRBJ1-1; tentatively, D is TRBD1 (5 bases). This CDR3 comprises 17 residues. Trimming took off 5 bases at V and 1 base at J, with 20 bases between the two ends. The V gene's germline CDR1 is SGHVS and CDR2 FQNEAQ. The CDR3 is CASSVGERGGRNTEAFF. CDR3 DNA: TGTGCCAGCAGCGTAGGGGAAAGGGGCGGTAGGAACACTGAAGCTTTCTTT.

This clonotype has at least ten counts. This chain joins TRBV24-1 and TRBJ2-5; D perhaps matches TRBD2 (5 bases). The CDR3 has 14 residues. The germline V gene encodes CDR1 KGHDR and CDR2 SFDVKD. With 7 bases removed from V and 1 base from J, the gap between germline ends came to 12 bases. This CDR3 is CATRTPRGQETQYF. CDR3 DNA sequence: TGTGCCACCAGGACCCCTCGGGGCCAAGAGACCCAGTACTTC.

This clonotype was recorded at least ten times. V and J are TRBV30 and TRBJ2-7, with 10 positions matching TRBD1. This CDR3 is built from 14 residues. V trimming: 5 bases; J trimming: 0 bases; junction bases outside the gene matches: 4. Germline CDR1 and CDR2: GTSNPN and SVGIG (reference sequence). This CDR3 reads CAWSTGGFSYEQYF. CDR3 in DNA: TGTGCCTGGTCGACAGGGGGCTTCTCCTACGAGCAGTACTTC.

This clonotype was seen at least ten times. The chain couples TRBV20-1 to TRBJ1-2; possibly TRBD1 for D (5 bases). Germline CDR1 and CDR2: DFQATT and SNEGSKA (reference sequence). There are 13 residues in the CDR3. V lost 5 bases and J lost 8, with 18 bases in between. CDR3 region: CSAPLDRAEGYTF. DNA for the CDR3: TGCAGTGCTCCTCTTGACAGAGCGGAAGGCTACACCTTC.

V gene TRBV4-1 combines with J gene TRBJ2-7; 8 bases agree with TRBD2. V shed 0 bases and J 3 bases; nucleotides not matched to a gene: 10. CDR1 is MGHRA, CDR2 YSYEKL, per germline. The CDR3 contains 17 residues. The CDR3 sequence is CASSQEERRGADYEQYF. CDR3 sequence (DNA): TGCGCCAGCAGCCAAGAAGAGAGGCGGGGGGCGGACTACGAGCAGTACTTC.

The rearrangement uses TRBV12-3 or TRBV12-4 and TRBJ2-5, with D possibly being TRBD1 (5 bases). The CDR3 extends over 17 amino acids. V was trimmed by 6 bases and J by 2 bases, leaving 22 bases between them. The CDR3 nucleotides are TGTGCCAGCAGCCCCATCCCAGGGAAAGGGTGGCAAGAGACCCAGTACTTC. Translation gives CASSPIPGKGWQETQYF.

The chain joins TRBV3-1 to TRBJ2-7; D not certain. Germline V lookup: CDR1 LGHDT, CDR2 YNNKEL (reference sequence). The V and J ends lost 0 bases and 7 bases respectively, with 7 bases between them. This CDR3 region has 12 residues. CDR3 in amino acids: CASSQDQIEQYF. The DNA for the CDR3 is TGTGCCAGCAGCCAAGACCAAATTGAGCAGTACTTC.

This clonotype showed up many times. The V call is TRBV27, the J call TRBJ2-7, with TRBD1 matching over 8 bases. Losses at the gene ends were 4 bases for V and 5 bases for J; bases not matched to a gene: 7. Germline CDR1 reads MNHEY; CDR2 reads SMNVEV (reference sequence). CDR3 size: 14 residues. In nucleotides, the CDR3 is TGTGCCAGCAGTTACCAGGGGGCGAGCCACGAGCAGTACTTC. It yields the protein CASSYQGASHEQYF.

This clonotype was counted at least ten times. The chain links TRBV28 to TRBJ2-7; 9 bases line up with TRBD1. The CDR3 runs 14 residues. Germline values: CDR1 MDHEN, CDR2 SYDVKM. V lost 4 bases, J lost 3 bases, and 4 bases stayed unmatched. CDR3: CASSSDRGDYEQYF. DNA of the CDR3: TGTGCCAGCAGTTCGGACAGGGGAGACTACGAGCAGTACTTC.

This clonotype was seen ten or more times. The V and J genes are TRBV28 and TRBJ2-2; D remains unclear. Trimming shortened V by 1 base and J by 1 base, and 22 bases separated the two germline ends. This CDR3 has 20 residues. Germline V lookup: CDR1 MDHEN, CDR2 SYDVKM. Here the CDR3 reads CASSLYFWARTDRNTGELFF. The CDR3 DNA sequence: TGTGCCAGCAGTTTATACTTCTGGGCCCGGACGGATCGGAACACCGGGGAGCTGTTTTTT.

Notes on this clonotype: A clone one base away is much larger, so this may be a read error. The rearrangement uses TRBV20-1 and TRBJ1-1, with unresolved D. Germline CDR1 and CDR2: DFQATT and SNEGSKA (reference sequence). The CDR3 sequence is 11 residues long. The CDR3: CSANPNTEACF. The CDR3 DNA reads TGCAGTGCTAATCCCAACACTGAAGCTTGCTTT.

This clonotype appeared a single time. This chain uses TRBV20-1 with TRBJ1-5, with D possibly TRBD1 on 6 matching bases. Germline CDR1 reads DFQATT; CDR2 reads SNEGSKA (reference sequence). V lost 6 bases, J lost 3 bases, and 15 bases lay in between. This CDR3 contains 14 residues. CDR3 region: CSAGSGHYNQPQHF. The CDR3 DNA is TGCAGTGCCGGATCGGGACATTACAATCAGCCCCAGCATTTT.

This clonotype has a count of ten or more. This chain joins TRBV20-1 and TRBJ1-1, with 10 bases identical to TRBD1. Germline CDR1 and CDR2: DFQATT and SNEGSKA (reference sequence). This CDR3 region has 15 residues. J was trimmed by 4 bases and V by 3 bases; bases with no gene match: 8. CDR3 nucleotides: TGCAGTGCTAGTCTTCTGGGACAGGGGCTCACTGAAGCTTTCTTT. It translates to CSASLLGQGLTEAFF.

This clonotype has a handful of counts. This sequence joins TRBV6-1 and TRBJ1-1; TRBD1 matches 7 bases. V gave up 9 bases and J gave up 4 bases; unmatched junction bases: 17. This CDR3 contains 16 residues. CDR1 and CDR2 (germline): MNHNS, SASEGT. The CDR3 DNA reads TGTGCCAGTCAACCATCCACAGGGGCGATTGGCACTGAAGCTTTCTTT. This translates into CASQPSTGAIGTEAFF.

This clonotype was seen at least ten times. The chain links TRBV5-1 to TRBJ2-5, with unresolved D. Trimming pared 4 bases from V and 3 bases from J, leaving 10 bases between. There are 13 residues in the CDR3. Germline V gene lookup returns CDR1 SGHRS and CDR2 YFSETQ. The CDR3 loop is CASSTTVEETQYF. In DNA form, the CDR3 reads TGCGCCAGCAGCACGACGGTAGAAGAGACCCAGTACTTC.

This clonotype was observed a handful of times. The chain carries TRBV6-2 or TRBV6-3 and TRBJ2-7; D remains unclear. The CDR3 is 18 residues long. The V and J ends lost 0 bases and 3 bases respectively, with 21 bases between them. Per germline, CDR1 MNHEY and CDR2 SVGEGT. The CDR3 is CASSYSSDELKRIYEQYF. Here the CDR3 DNA reads TGTGCCAGCAGTTACTCGTCTGATGAACTTAAACGAATCTACGAGCAGTACTTC.

This clonotype has ten or more counts. CDR3 sequence: CASSLVGGLTGETQYF. In DNA form, the CDR3 reads TGTGCCAGCAGCTTAGTTGGCGGGCTGACCGGAGAGACCCAGTACTTC. The chain is built from TRBV7-8 and TRBJ2-5; TRBD2 is a possible D gene (5 bases). From germline, CDR1 is SGHVS and CDR2 FQNEAQ. The CDR3 loop spans 16 amino acids. The germline V and J ends were trimmed by 1 base and 4 bases, with 16 bases remaining between them. Full variable domain (missing parts from reference TRBV7-8 and TRBJ2-5): GAGVSQSPRYKVAKRGQDVALRCDPISGHVSLFWYQQALGQGPEFLTYFQNEAQLDKSGLPSDRFFAERPEGSVSTLKIQRTQQEDSAVYLCASSLVGGLTGETQYFGPGTRLLVL.

The chain combines TRBV20-1 with TRBJ2-7; D possibly uses TRBD1 or TRBD2 (5 bases each). V was cut by 3 bases and J by 2 bases, with 17 bases left in between. This CDR3 is built from 15 residues. Per germline, CDR1 DFQATT and CDR2 SNEGSKA (reference sequence). For the CDR3, the DNA is TGCAGTGCTAGCGACGACCTCGGGGCTCCCTACGAGCAGTACTTC. Translating it yields CSASDDLGAPYEQYF.

This clonotype was recorded many times. J is TRBJ1-5 and V is TRBV6-1; 8 positions agree with TRBD1. The length of the CDR3 is 17 residues. The V and J ends lost 5 bases and 2 bases, in that order; junction bases with no gene match: 11. Germline V lookup: CDR1 MNHNS, CDR2 SASEGT. The DNA for the CDR3 is TGTGCCAGCAGTCAAGACCTGACAGGGGCGGGCAATCAGCCCCAGCATTTT. Translated: CASSQDLTGAGNQPQHF.

This clonotype was seen ten or more times. J is TRBJ1-1 and V is TRBV12-3 or TRBV12-4; D not resolved. This CDR3 contains 13 residues. V lost 2 bases and J lost 5, with 9 bases in between. This CDR3 is CASSLSGWTEAFF. The CDR3 DNA reads as TGTGCCAGCAGTTTATCTGGGTGGACTGAAGCTTTCTTT.

This clonotype has a count of ten or more. This chain uses TRBV11-2 with TRBJ2-7; no reliable D call. Per the germline V gene, CDR1 is SGHAT and CDR2 is FQNNGV. CDR3 length: 14 amino acids. V shed 5 bases and J shed 3 bases, with 14 bases lying between them. CDR3 bases: TGTGCCAGCAGCCCGTACACATCCCGCTACGAGCAGTACTTC. It encodes CASSPYTSRYEQYF.

This clonotype was observed many times. The chain joins TRBV12-3 or TRBV12-4 to TRBJ1-3, with 7 bases lining up with TRBD1. The V segment lost 2 bases and the J segment 4 bases; nucleotides outside the gene matches: 8. CDR3 length: 16 amino acids. CDR3 bases: TGTGCCAGCAGTTTACCTGACAGGGCACCCGGAAACACCATATATTTT. It translates to CASSLPDRAPGNTIYF.

The chain uses TRBV12-3 or TRBV12-4 and TRBJ2-7; tentative D call: TRBD1 (5 bases). V lost 1 base and J lost 2, with 9 bases in between. The CDR3 extends over 14 amino acids. In DNA, the CDR3 is TGTGCCAGCAGTTTAGGAGTGGGGCCCTACGAGCAGTACTTC. This translates into CASSLGVGPYEQYF.

This clonotype was detected many times. The rearrangement joins TRBV11-2 to TRBJ1-5, with D uncertain. CDR3 size: 13 residues. The germline gives CDR1 SGHAT, CDR2 FQNNGV. V gave up 2 bases and J gave up 7 bases, with 9 bases separating them. CDR3 amino acids: CASSLSLGQPQHF. The CDR3 DNA is TGTGCCAGCAGCTTAAGTCTGGGGCAGCCCCAGCATTTT.

There are many counts of this clonotype. The chain has TRBV15 and TRBJ1-5; tentative D call: TRBD1 (6 bases). V was pared by 0 bases and J by 7 bases, with 13 bases between. CDR1 and CDR2 from the germline V gene are LNHNV and YYDKDF (reference sequence). This CDR3 has 15 residues. As DNA, the CDR3 is TGTGCCACCAGCAGAGATCAAGGGGGAGCCCAGCCCCAGCATTTT. Its protein is CATSRDQGGAQPQHF.

This clonotype was found many times. The chain couples TRBV10-3 to TRBJ1-1; D remains unclear. V was trimmed by 6 bases and J by 0 bases, leaving 17 bases between them. There are 16 residues in the CDR3. CDR1 and CDR2 from the germline V gene are ENHRY and SYGVKD. CDR3 region: CAISRARANMNTEAFF. CDR3 DNA sequence: TGTGCCATCAGCCGAGCGAGGGCCAACATGAACACTGAAGCTTTCTTT.